A selection of T cell receptor beta chains follows, all from one sample in a study of CD8 T cells in Susac syndrome. TCRdb fed the immunoSEQ multiplex PCR reads into MiXCR, producing one record per CDR3 protein. The data show roughly 86,000 distinct CDR3 sequences, 90% to 97% seen once. Sequencing was done on a sample of CD8+ T cells from PBMCs. These receptor sequences come from a human donor with Susac syndrome. Both conserved end residues are part of each CDR3. The D gene is left open where the match is weak. Some rows have no size entry. The others give once, few or many, or a class for an expanded clone.

D: .
V: TRBV30
J: TRBJ1-6
size: .
CDR3: CAWSAGGGANSPLHF
DNA: TGTGCCTGGAGTGCCGGCGGAGGGGCTAATTCACCCCTCCACTTT

D: TRBD1
V: TRBV7-6
J: TRBJ1-1
size: .
CDR3: CASSARTGNTEAFF
DNA: TGTGCCAGCAGCGCAAGGACAGGGAACACTGAAGCTTTCTTT

D: .
V: TRBV27
J: TRBJ1-1
size: .
CDR3: CASSLGPAGNTEAFF
DNA: TGTGCCAGCAGTTTAGGCCCAGCCGGGAACACTGAAGCTTTCTTT

D: TRBD1
V: TRBV2
J: TRBJ1-5
size: .
CDR3: CASRAGTGGNQPQHF
DNA: TGTGCCAGCAGAGCCGGGACAGGGGGCAATCAGCCCCAGCATTTT

D: TRBD1
V: TRBV19
J: TRBJ1-5
size: .
CDR3: CASSAGGYSNQPQHF
DNA: TGTGCCAGTAGCGCAGGGGGCTATAGCAATCAGCCCCAGCATTTT

D: .
V: TRBV7-9
J: TRBJ2-1
size: once
CDR3: CASSGEPYNEQFF
DNA: TGTGCCAGCAGCGGGGAACCCTACAATGAGCAGTTCTTC

D: TRBD1
V: TRBV2
J: TRBJ1-2
size: .
CDR3: CASSHDERGQVYGYTF
DNA: TGTGCCAGCAGTCATGATGAAAGAGGACAGGTCTATGGCTACACCTTC

D: .
V: TRBV20-1
J: TRBJ1-3
size: .
CDR3: CSARSSLSGNTIYF
DNA: TGCAGTGCTAGGAGCAGTCTCTCTGGAAACACCATATATTTT

D: TRBD2
V: TRBV29-1
J: TRBJ2-6
size: .
CDR3: CSVILAGGPPGANVLTF
DNA: TGCAGCGTAATACTAGCGGGGGGGCCCCCCGGGGCCAACGTCCTGACTTTC

D: TRBD1
V: TRBV30
J: TRBJ2-3
size: .
CDR3: CAWSRGSGQWRDTQYF
DNA: TGTGCCTGGAGTCGGGGTTCGGGACAGTGGAGAGATACGCAGTATTTT

D: .
V: TRBV30
J: TRBJ1-5
size: .
CDR3: CAWSKWDHQPQHF
DNA: TGTGCCTGGAGCAAGTGGGACCATCAGCCCCAGCATTTT

D: TRBD1
V: TRBV3-1
J: TRBJ2-3
size: .
CDR3: CASSQDRGGNTDTQYF
DNA: TGTGCCAGCAGCCAAGATAGAGGGGGCAACACAGATACGCAGTATTTT

D: TRBD1
V: TRBV5-4
J: TRBJ1-5
size: .
CDR3: CASSVTGGARFGNQPQHF
DNA: TGTGCCAGCAGCGTGACAGGGGGCGCACGATTTGGCAATCAGCCCCAGCATTTT

D: .
V: TRBV6-5
J: TRBJ2-5
size: .
CDR3: CASSYSGEEETQYF
DNA: TGTGCCAGCAGTTACTCGGGGGAGGAAGAGACCCAGTACTTC

D: .
V: TRBV30
J: TRBJ1-1
size: .
CDR3: CAWSPDRNTEAFF
DNA: TGTGCCTGGAGTCCCGACAGGAACACTGAAGCTTTCTTT

D: TRBD1
V: TRBV20-1
J: TRBJ2-7
size: .
CDR3: CSAMGQSLDEQYF
DNA: TGCAGTGCTATGGGACAGTCGCTGGACGAGCAGTACTTC

D: .
V: TRBV3-1
J: TRBJ2-5
size: .
CDR3: CASSQRRFDRHQETQYF
DNA: TGTGCCAGCAGCCAACGTCGCTTCGACAGACATCAAGAGACCCAGTACTTC

D: TRBD2
V: TRBV20-1
J: TRBJ2-7
size: .
CDR3: CSASGGGGASYEQYF
DNA: TGCAGTGCTAGTGGCGGCGGGGGGGCCTCCTACGAGCAGTACTTC

D: .
V: TRBV14
J: TRBJ1-4
size: once
CDR3: CASSTWTNEKLFF
DNA: TGTGCCAGCAGCACCTGGACCAATGAAAAACTGTTTTTT

D: .
V: TRBV29-1
J: TRBJ1-2
size: .
CDR3: CSVDLGEPPNYGYTF
DNA: TGCAGCGTTGACCTCGGGGAGCCCCCTAACTATGGCTACACCTTC

D: .
V: TRBV7-9
J: TRBJ2-3
size: once
CDR3: CASSFSPPDTQYF
DNA: TGTGCCAGCAGCTTTAGTCCCCCAGATACGCAGTATTTT

D: .
V: TRBV4-3
J: TRBJ2-7
size: .
CDR3: CASSRSIGTSDEQYF
DNA: TGCGCCAGCAGCCGTAGTATCGGGACCAGCGACGAGCAGTACTTC

D: TRBD1
V: TRBV18
J: TRBJ1-1
size: once
CDR3: CARDRGEAFF
DNA: TGTGCCAGAGACAGGGGTGAAGCTTTCTTT

D: .
V: TRBV6-1
J: TRBJ1-1
size: .
CDR3: CASTPFLGSYAEAFF
DNA: TGTGCCAGCACCCCATTCCTCGGGAGCTACGCTGAAGCTTTCTTT

D: .
V: TRBV20-1
J: TRBJ2-7
size: .
CDR3: CSATKLISHEQYF
DNA: TGCAGTGCTACCAAGCTAATCTCCCACGAGCAGTACTTC

D: TRBD1
V: TRBV19
J: TRBJ2-7
size: .
CDR3: CASSTLTGAGEQYF
DNA: TGTGCCAGTAGCACCCTTACAGGGGCGGGCGAGCAGTACTTC

D: TRBD1
V: TRBV7-2
J: TRBJ1-2
size: .
CDR3: CASSDGTGDYGYTF
DNA: TGTGCCAGCAGCGACGGGACAGGGGACTATGGCTACACCTTC

D: .
V: TRBV9
J: TRBJ2-3
size: few
CDR3: CASSVEIPDTQYF
DNA: TGTGCCAGCAGCGTAGAGATCCCAGATACGCAGTATTTT

D: TRBD1
V: TRBV5-4
J: TRBJ2-5
size: once
CDR3: CASSFAPGQGRETQYF
DNA: TGTGCCAGCAGCTTTGCCCCGGGACAGGGACGAGAGACCCAGTACTTC

D: .
V: TRBV4-3
J: TRBJ1-6
size: .
CDR3: CASSQEGRAGSPLHF
DNA: TGCGCCAGCAGCCAAGAAGGCAGGGCAGGTTCACCCCTCCACTTT

D: .
V: TRBV15
J: TRBJ2-5
size: .
CDR3: CATSRDQGLQETQYF
DNA: TGTGCCACCAGCAGAGATCAGGGGCTTCAAGAGACCCAGTACTTC

D: TRBD1
V: TRBV12-3/TRBV12-4
J: TRBJ1-2
size: .
CDR3: CASSFPGQGVYGYTF
DNA: TGTGCCAGCAGTTTCCCGGGACAGGGGGTATATGGCTACACCTTC

D: .
V: TRBV11-2
J: TRBJ2-1
size: .
CDR3: CASSLGRSVEQFF
DNA: TGTGCCAGCAGCTTAGGGCGGTCCGTTGAGCAGTTCTTC

D: .
V: TRBV15
J: TRBJ2-3
size: .
CDR3: CATSRDPYSTDTQYF
DNA: TGTGCCACCAGCAGGGACCCGTATAGCACAGATACGCAGTATTTT

D: .
V: TRBV18
J: TRBJ2-7
size: .
CDR3: CASSDLSSYEQYF
DNA: TGTGCCAGCTCAGACCTAAGCTCCTACGAGCAGTACTTC

D: .
V: TRBV6-2/TRBV6-3
J: TRBJ2-7
size: .
CDR3: CASSYSTAQIISYEQYF
DNA: TGTGCCAGCAGTTACTCGACGGCACAGATAATATCCTACGAGCAGTACTTC

D: TRBD1
V: TRBV9
J: TRBJ2-1
size: .
CDR3: CASSPQGSSYNEQFF
DNA: TGTGCCAGCAGCCCACAGGGGAGCTCCTACAATGAGCAGTTCTTC

D: .
V: TRBV12-3/TRBV12-4
J: TRBJ1-2
size: .
CDR3: CASSSQKVLYGYTF
DNA: TGTGCCAGCAGTTCCCAGAAGGTTCTCTATGGCTACACCTTC

D: .
V: TRBV3-1
J: TRBJ2-7
size: .
CDR3: CASSQGDNSYEQYF
DNA: TGTGCCAGCAGCCAAGGGGACAACTCCTACGAGCAGTACTTC

D: .
V: TRBV30
J: TRBJ1-1
size: .
CDR3: CAWTPTVNTEAFF
DNA: TGTGCCTGGACGCCCACAGTGAACACTGAAGCTTTCTTT

D: TRBD1
V: TRBV25-1
J: TRBJ2-5
size: once
CDR3: CASSDPGGRETQYF
DNA: TGTGCCAGCAGTGATCCAGGGGGCCGGGAGACCCAGTACTTC

D: TRBD1
V: TRBV24-1
J: TRBJ2-3
size: .
CDR3: CATSKGQGTDTQYF
DNA: TGTGCCACCAGTAAGGGACAGGGGACAGATACGCAGTATTTT

D: .
V: TRBV6-1
J: TRBJ2-7
size: .
CDR3: CASMTGTYYEQYF
DNA: TGTGCCAGCATGACCGGGACTTACTACGAGCAGTACTTC

D: TRBD1
V: TRBV15
J: TRBJ1-1
size: .
CDR3: CATSRRGQGAEAFF
DNA: TGTGCCACCAGCAGACGGGGACAGGGTGCTGAAGCTTTCTTT

D: .
V: TRBV6-2/TRBV6-3
J: TRBJ2-7
size: .
CDR3: CASSRGLPPSYEQYF
DNA: TGTGCCAGCAGCCGAGGACTTCCCCCCTCCTACGAGCAGTACTTC

D: .
V: TRBV20-1
J: TRBJ1-1
size: .
CDR3: CSARWGGSLTEAFF
DNA: TGCAGTGCTAGGTGGGGGGGGAGTTTGACTGAAGCTTTCTTT

D: TRBD1
V: TRBV25-1
J: TRBJ2-7
size: .
CDR3: CASSLQGATGSYEQYF
DNA: TGTGCCAGCAGTCTACAGGGGGCGACGGGCTCCTACGAGCAGTACTTC

D: .
V: TRBV11-1
J: TRBJ1-1
size: .
CDR3: CASSPTGTVNTEAFF
DNA: TGTGCCAGCAGCCCTACTGGGACGGTGAACACTGAAGCTTTCTTT

D: .
V: TRBV25-1
J: TRBJ1-2
size: once
CDR3: CASSMGWGGYTF
DNA: TGTGCCAGCAGTATGGGGTGGGGTGGCTACACCTTC

D: .
V: TRBV5-6
J: TRBJ1-2
size: once
CDR3: CASSLGDIYGYTF
DNA: TGTGCCAGCAGCTTGGGGGATATCTATGGCTACACCTTC

D: .
V: TRBV7-3
J: TRBJ2-1
size: .
CDR3: CASSLERETYNEQFF
DNA: TGTGCCAGCAGCTTAGAGAGGGAAACCTACAATGAGCAGTTCTTC

D: TRBD1
V: TRBV6-4
J: TRBJ2-1
size: .
CDR3: CASSDGTGGNEQFF
DNA: TGTGCCAGCAGTGACGGGACAGGGGGCAATGAGCAGTTCTTC

D: TRBD2
V: TRBV11-1
J: TRBJ2-1
size: .
CDR3: CASSLGGYGTSGGTSYNEQFF
DNA: TGTGCCAGCAGCTTAGGTGGATATGGGACTAGCGGGGGGACCTCCTACAATGAGCAGTTCTTC